This TCR beta chain was sequenced for a study of metastatic and nonmetastatic thyroid tumors. Study details: A comparison of repertoires was made across blood and tumor or nodule tissue from malignant and benign thyroid patients. Study conclusions and caveats: Across blood and tumor, TCR beta diversity in malignant thyroid tumors was reportedly significantly higher than in benign nodules.

This CDR3 region has 14 residues. The junction had 7 bases not matched to a gene; V was cut back by 3 bases and J by 6 bases. Germline lookup yields CDR1 DFQATT and CDR2 SNEGSKA (reference sequence). Among the patients, none had received any treatment before thyroid surgery. This clone appeared a single time. Its antigen is not identified. In the source study's methods: Using the CDR3 differences seen across clinicopathological groups, the authors built a distant-metastasis classifier for papillary thyroid cancer, which was meant to discriminate distant-metastatic patients. TCRdb reanalyzed the PCR reads with MiXCR. It is TCRdb's table, rather than the study itself, that gives the V and J calls and clone size. In the table there are 7,700 or so clones, approximately 32% of which are singletons.

This TCR came from a female donor with papillary thyroid cancer or a benign thyroid nodule (not recorded which). Some clones in this sample may be carry-over from other donors' samples. The V and J genes are TRBV20-1 and TRBJ2-2; TRBD2 matches 7 bases. Material: tumor tissue. The CDR3 coding sequence is TGCAGTGCTAGCGCTAGCGGCGTCGCCGGGGAGCTGTTTTTT. Protein: CSASASGVAGELFF.